This T cell receptor beta chain was sequenced for a study of monozygotic twins with inflammatory bowel disease. Findings of the study overall: A single strong clonotype or signal linked to IBD was not supported. Added variability in patient repertoires may stem from differing immunosuppressive treatments.

Every TCR library drew on around 3,400 ng of total RNA. UMIs that had a 6-nucleotide sample barcode were put in using template switching. TCRdb reworked the 5' RACE reads into one entry per CDR3 protein, no DNA. In total, the table holds approximately 420,000 distinct CDR3 sequences. Comments on this clonotype: The antigen remains unidentified.

The V gene's germline CDR1 is MNHEY and CDR2 SVGEGT. This CDR3 contains 13 residues. The specimen was blood. The chain combines TRBV6-2 or TRBV6-3 with TRBJ2-1; TCRdb lists TRBD2, though no DNA is available to test this call. This clonotype was sampled from a human donor with ulcerative colitis or Crohn's disease, or a healthy co-twin of an affected twin (not recorded which). This CDR3 is CASGTSVLGEQFF.